This T cell receptor (beta chain) stems from a study of T-cell reconstitution after alpha-beta-depleted transplantation in children. A word on this clonotype: Its target is unknown.

Study observations and caveats: It was newly produced T cells that mostly accounted for T-cell counts and diversity one year after transplant. The study reportedly traced alpha-beta T cells about two months after transplant to several hundred expanded graft clones. Surviving recipient T cells and thymic progenitors produced the high day-60 TCRbeta diversity seen in some patients.

Per germline, CDR1 DFQATT and CDR2 SNEGSKA (reference sequence). V gave up 2 bases and J gave up 5 bases, with 15 bases separating them. CDR3 length equals 14 residues. Preparation of the TCRbeta library was carried out with unique molecular identifiers. TCRdb re-analysed the PCR reads in MiXCR, keeping a single row per CDR3 protein. Among about 470,000 distinct CDR3 sequences, about 45% were seen once, and the ten largest hold 25% to 30%. J is TRBJ2-5 and V is TRBV20-1; possibly TRBD2 for D (5 bases). The receptor comes from a girl aged 2-10 years with aplastic anemia, due to receive a stem cell transplant. The sample was PBMCs, taken before TCRalphabeta/CD19-depleted stem cell transplant. CDR3 protein: CSARLTEAGETQYF. CDR3 nucleotide sequence: TGCAGTGCTAGACTAACGGAGGCGGGCGAGACCCAGTACTTC.